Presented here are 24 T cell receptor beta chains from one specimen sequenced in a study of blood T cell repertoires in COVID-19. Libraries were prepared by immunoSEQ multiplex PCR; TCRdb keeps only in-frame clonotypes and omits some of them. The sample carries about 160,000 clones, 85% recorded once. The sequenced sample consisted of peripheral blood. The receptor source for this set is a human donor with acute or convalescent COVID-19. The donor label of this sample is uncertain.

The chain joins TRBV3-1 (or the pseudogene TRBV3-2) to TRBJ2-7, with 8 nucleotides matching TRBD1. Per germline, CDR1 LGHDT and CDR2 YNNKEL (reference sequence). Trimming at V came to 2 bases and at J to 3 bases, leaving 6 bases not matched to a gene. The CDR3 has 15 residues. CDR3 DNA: TGTGCCAGCAGCCAAACCTCCGGGACAGGCTACGAGCAGTACTTC. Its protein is CASSQTSGTGYEQYF.

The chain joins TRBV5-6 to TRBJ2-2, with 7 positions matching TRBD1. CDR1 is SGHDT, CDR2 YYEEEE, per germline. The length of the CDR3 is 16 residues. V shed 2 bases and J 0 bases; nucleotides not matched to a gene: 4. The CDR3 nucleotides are TGTGCCAGCAGCTTACGGGACAGAGCGAACACCGGGGAGCTGTTTTTT. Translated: CASSLRDRANTGELFF.

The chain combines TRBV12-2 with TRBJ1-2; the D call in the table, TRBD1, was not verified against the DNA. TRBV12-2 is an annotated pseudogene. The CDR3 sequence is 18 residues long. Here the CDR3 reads CASTETLRQGREDYGYTF. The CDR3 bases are TGTGCAAGTACGGAGACATTACGACAGGGAAGAGAGGACTATGGCTACACCTTC.

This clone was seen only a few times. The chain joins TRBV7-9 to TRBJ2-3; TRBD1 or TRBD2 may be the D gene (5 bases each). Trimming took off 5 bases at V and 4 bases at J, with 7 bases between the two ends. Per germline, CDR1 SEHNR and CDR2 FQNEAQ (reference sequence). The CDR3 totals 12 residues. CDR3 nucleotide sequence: TGTGCCAGCAGCAGGGGAGCAGATACGCAGTATTTT. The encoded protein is CASSRGADTQYF.

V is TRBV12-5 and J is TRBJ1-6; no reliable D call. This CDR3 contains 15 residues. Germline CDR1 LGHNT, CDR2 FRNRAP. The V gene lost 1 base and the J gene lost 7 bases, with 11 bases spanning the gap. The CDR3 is CASGLEASENSPLHF. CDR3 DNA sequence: TGTGCTAGTGGTTTGGAGGCCTCGGAGAATTCACCCCTCCACTTT.

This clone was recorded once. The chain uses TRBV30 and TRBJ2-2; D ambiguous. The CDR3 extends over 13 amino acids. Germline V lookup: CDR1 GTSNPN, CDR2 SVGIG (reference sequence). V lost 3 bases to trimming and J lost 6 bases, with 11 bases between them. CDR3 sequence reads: CAWREQNAGELFF. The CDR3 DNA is TGTGCCTGGAGGGAACAGAATGCCGGGGAGCTGTTTTTT.

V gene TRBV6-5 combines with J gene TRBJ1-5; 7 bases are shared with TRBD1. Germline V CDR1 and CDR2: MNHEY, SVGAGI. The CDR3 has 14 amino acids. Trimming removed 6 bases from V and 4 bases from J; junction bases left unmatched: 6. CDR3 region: CASRKGAFNQPQHF. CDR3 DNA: TGTGCCAGCAGAAAGGGGGCTTTTAATCAGCCCCAGCATTTT.

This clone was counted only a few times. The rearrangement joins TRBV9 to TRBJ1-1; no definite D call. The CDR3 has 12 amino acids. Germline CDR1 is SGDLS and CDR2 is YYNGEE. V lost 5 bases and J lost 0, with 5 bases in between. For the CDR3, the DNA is TGTGCCAGCAGTAACATGAACACTGAAGCTTTCTTT. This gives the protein CASSNMNTEAFF.

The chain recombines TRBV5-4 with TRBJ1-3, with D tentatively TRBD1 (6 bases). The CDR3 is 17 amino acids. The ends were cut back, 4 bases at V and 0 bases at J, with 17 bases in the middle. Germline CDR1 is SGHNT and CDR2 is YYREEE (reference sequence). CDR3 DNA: TGTGCCAGCAGCCCTGGACAGACCTCATTCTCTGGAAACACCATATATTTT. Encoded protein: CASSPGQTSFSGNTIYF.

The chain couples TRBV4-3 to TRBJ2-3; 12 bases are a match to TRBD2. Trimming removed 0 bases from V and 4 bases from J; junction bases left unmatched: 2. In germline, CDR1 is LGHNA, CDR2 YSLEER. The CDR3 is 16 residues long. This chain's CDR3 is CASSQDASGGADTQYF. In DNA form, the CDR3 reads TGCGCCAGCAGCCAAGACGCTAGCGGGGGGGCAGATACGCAGTATTTT.

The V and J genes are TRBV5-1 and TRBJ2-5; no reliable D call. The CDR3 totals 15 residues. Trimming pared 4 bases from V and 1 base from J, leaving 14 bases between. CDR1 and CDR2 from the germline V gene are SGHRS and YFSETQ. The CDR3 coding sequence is TGCGCCAGCAGCCCGACGACACCGATCCAAGAGACCCAGTACTTC. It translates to CASSPTTPIQETQYF.

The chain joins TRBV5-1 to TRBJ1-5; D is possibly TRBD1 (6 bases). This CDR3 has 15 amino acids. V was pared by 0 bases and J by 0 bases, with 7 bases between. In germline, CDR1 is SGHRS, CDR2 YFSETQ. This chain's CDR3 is CASSLEGVSNQPQHF. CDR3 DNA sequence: TGCGCCAGCAGCTTGGAGGGGGTTAGCAATCAGCCCCAGCATTTT.

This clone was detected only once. The CDR3 loop is CASSLYGTTYYEQYF. CDR3 nucleotide sequence: TGTGCCAGCAGCTTATACGGGACAACCTATTACGAGCAGTACTTC. V is TRBV7-9 and J is TRBJ2-7, with a weak D call TRBD1 (6 bases). V lost 2 bases, J lost 4 bases, and 15 bases lay in between. Per the germline V gene, CDR1 is SEHNR and CDR2 is FQNEAQ (reference sequence). CDR3 length equals 15 residues.

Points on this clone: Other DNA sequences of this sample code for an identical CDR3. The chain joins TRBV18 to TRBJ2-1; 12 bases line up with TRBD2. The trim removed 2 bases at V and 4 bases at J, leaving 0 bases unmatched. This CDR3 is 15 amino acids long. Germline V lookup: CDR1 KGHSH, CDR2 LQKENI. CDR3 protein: CASSPTSGGYNEQFF. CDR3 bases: TGTGCCAGCTCACCAACTAGCGGGGGGTACAATGAGCAGTTCTTC.

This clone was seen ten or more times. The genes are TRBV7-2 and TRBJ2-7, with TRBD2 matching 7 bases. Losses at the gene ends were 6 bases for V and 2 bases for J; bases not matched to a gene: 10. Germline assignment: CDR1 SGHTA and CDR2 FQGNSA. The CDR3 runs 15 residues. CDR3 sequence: CASSPGGSDPYEQYF. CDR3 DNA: TGTGCCAGCAGTCCCGGGGGGTCGGATCCCTACGAGCAGTACTTC.

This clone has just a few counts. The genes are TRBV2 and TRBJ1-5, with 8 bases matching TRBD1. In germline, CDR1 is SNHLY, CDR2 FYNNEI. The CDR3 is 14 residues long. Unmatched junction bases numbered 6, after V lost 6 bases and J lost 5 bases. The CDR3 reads CASSFGQGYQPQHF. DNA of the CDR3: TGTGCCAGCAGCTTCGGACAGGGTTATCAGCCCCAGCATTTT.

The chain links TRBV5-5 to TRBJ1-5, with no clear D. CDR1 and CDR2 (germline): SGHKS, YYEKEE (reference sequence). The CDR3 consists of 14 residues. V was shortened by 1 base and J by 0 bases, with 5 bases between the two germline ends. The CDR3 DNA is TGTGCCAGCAGCTTGACAGTTAGCAATCAGCCCCAGCATTTT. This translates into CASSLTVSNQPQHF.

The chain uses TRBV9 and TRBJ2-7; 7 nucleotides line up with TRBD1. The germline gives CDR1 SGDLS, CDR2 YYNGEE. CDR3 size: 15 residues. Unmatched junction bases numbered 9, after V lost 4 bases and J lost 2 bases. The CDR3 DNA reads TGTGCCAGCAGCTCGCAGGACAGGTTTGCCTACGAGCAGTACTTC. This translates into CASSSQDRFAYEQYF.

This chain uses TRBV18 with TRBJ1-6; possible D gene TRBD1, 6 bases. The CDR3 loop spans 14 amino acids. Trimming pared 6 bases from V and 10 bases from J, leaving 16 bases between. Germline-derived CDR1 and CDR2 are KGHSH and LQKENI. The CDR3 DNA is TGTGCCAGCTCCCAATCAGGCAGGGGATCACCCCTCCACTTT. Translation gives CASSQSGRGSPLHF.

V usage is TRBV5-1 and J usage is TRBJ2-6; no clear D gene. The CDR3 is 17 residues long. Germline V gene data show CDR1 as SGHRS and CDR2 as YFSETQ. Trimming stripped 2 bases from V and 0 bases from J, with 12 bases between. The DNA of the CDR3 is TGCGCCAGCAGCTTCCCCCCAGGATCCTCTGGGGCCAACGTCCTGACTTTC. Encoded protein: CASSFPPGSSGANVLTF.

The CDR3 spells CASSPRKGLTNTEAFF. As DNA, the CDR3 is TGTGCCAGCAGCCCACGGAAGGGACTGACGAACACTGAAGCTTTCTTT. The rearrangement joins TRBV5-4 to TRBJ1-1, with D possibly TRBD1 on 5 matching bases. CDR3 size: 16 residues. The germline V and J ends were trimmed by 4 bases and 1 base, with 17 bases remaining between them. The germline CDR1 and CDR2 sequences are SGHNT and YYREEE (reference sequence).

CDR3 in DNA: TGTGCCAGCAGCCACAGCGGGGGGCTGAACACCGGGGAGCTGTTTTTT. Its protein is CASSHSGGLNTGELFF. This chain joins TRBV11-2 and TRBJ2-2; 9 bases agree with TRBD2. From germline, CDR1 is SGHAT and CDR2 FQNNGV. This CDR3 region has 16 residues. The ends lost 5 bases at V and 1 base at J; junction bases unmatched: 5.

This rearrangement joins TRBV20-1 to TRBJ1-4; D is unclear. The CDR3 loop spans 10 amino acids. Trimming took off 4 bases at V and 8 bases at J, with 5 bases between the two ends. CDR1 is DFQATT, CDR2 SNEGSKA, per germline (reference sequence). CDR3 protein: CSANQEKLFF. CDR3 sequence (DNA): TGCAGTGCTAATCAAGAAAAACTGTTTTTT.

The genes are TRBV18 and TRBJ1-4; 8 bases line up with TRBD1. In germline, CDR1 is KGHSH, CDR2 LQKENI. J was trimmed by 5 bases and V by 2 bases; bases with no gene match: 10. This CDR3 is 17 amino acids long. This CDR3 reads CASSPYRGQGANEKLFF. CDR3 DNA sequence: TGTGCCAGCTCACCATACCGAGGTCAGGGGGCAAATGAAAAACTGTTTTTT.